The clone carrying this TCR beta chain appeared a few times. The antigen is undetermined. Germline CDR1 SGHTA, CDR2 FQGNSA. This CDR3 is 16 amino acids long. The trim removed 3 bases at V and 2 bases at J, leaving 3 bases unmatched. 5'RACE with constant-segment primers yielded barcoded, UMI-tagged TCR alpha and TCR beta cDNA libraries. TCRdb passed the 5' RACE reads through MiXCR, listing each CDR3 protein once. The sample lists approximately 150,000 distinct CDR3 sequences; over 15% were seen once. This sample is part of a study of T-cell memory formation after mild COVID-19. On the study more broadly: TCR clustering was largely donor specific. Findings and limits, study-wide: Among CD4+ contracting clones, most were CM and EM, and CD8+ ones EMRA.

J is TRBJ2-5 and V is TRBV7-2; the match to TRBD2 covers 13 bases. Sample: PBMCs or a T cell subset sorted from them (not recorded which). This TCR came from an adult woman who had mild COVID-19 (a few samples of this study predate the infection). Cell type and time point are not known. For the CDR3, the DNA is TGTGCCAGCAGCTTGACTAGCGGGAGGTCACAAGAGACCCAGTACTTC. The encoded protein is CASSLTSGRSQETQYF.